This T cell receptor (beta chain) was sequenced during a study of blood T cells in healthy people across ages. The V gene's germline CDR1 is SQVTM and CDR2 ANQGSEA. The CDR3 totals 11 residues. V was shortened by 3 bases and J by 4 bases, with 5 bases between the two germline ends. A J-beta primer mix and a sample-barcoded 5' primer were used in a second PCR of about 7 to 12 cycles. TCRdb re-analysed the 5' RACE reads in MiXCR, keeping a single row per CDR3 protein. The data show hundreds of thousands of distinct CDR3 sequences, 25% seen once. The data also belong to a second study, concerning T cells of mothers and their children.

The chain has TRBV29-1 and TRBJ2-3; D gene ambiguous. Sequencing used blood. This receptor was obtained from a boy under 18 in good health. CDR3 DNA sequence: TGCAGCGTTGAGTTCCCAGATACGCAGTATTTT. Protein product: CSVEFPDTQYF.